The 11 T cell receptor beta chains given below trace back to one sample, sequenced in a study of cytomegalovirus exposure and HLA in healthy donors. A multiplex PCR was run with 60 Vbeta primers and 13 Jbeta primers. Sequencing used immunoSEQ multiplex PCR; TCRdb keeps in-frame clones, though not all of them. The data contain roughly 120,000 clones, about four fifths of them singletons. The sequenced material came from PBMCs. The receptor set was obtained from a man aged 30 to 45 in good health and CMV-seronegative.

The chain combines TRBV21-1 with TRBJ2-1; TRBD1, the D gene given by the table, was not confirmed from the DNA. TRBV21-1 is listed as a pseudogene. The CDR3 covers 17 residues. CDR3 sequence reads: CASSKAAGTAKDNEQFF. CDR3 sequence (DNA): TGTGCCAGCAGCAAAGCGGCCGGGACAGCCAAGGACAATGAGCAGTTCTTC.

The chain uses TRBV4-2 and TRBJ1-6; 8 bases map to TRBD1. Trimming at V came to 1 base and at J to 7 bases, leaving 3 bases not matched to a gene. There are 15 residues in the CDR3. The germline V gene has CDR1 LGHNA and CDR2 YNFKEQ. The DNA of the CDR3 is TGTGCCAGCAGCCAAGTTGACAGGGGAAATTCACCCCTCCACTTT. This sequence encodes CASSQVDRGNSPLHF.

This clone has just a few counts. This chain uses TRBV9 with TRBJ1-1; 7 bases line up with TRBD1. From germline, CDR1 is SGDLS and CDR2 YYNGEE. V lost 3 bases to trimming and J lost 1 base; unmatched junction nucleotides: 3. The CDR3 spans 14 residues. The CDR3 region has the DNA TGTGCCAGCAGCGCGGGGACAGCGAACACTGAAGCTTTCTTT. Amino acid sequence: CASSAGTANTEAFF. The variable domain in full, completed from reference TRBV9 and TRBJ1-1, reads DSGVTQTPKHLITATGQRVTLRCSPRSGDLSVYWYQQSLDQGLQFLIQYYNGEERAKGNILERFSAQQFPDLHSELNLSSLELGDSALYFCASSAGTANTEAFFGQGTRLTVV.

The rearrangement links TRBV10-1 to TRBJ2-1; 7 bases match TRBD1. V was pared by 8 bases and J by 4 bases, with 8 bases of the junction left unmatched. From germline, CDR1 is WNHNN and CDR2 SYGVQD (reference sequence). The CDR3 runs 14 residues. The CDR3 DNA follows: TGCGCCAGCCCCCGACCCAGGGGGTACAATGAGCAGTTCTTC. Amino acids: CASPRPRGYNEQFF.

V gene TRBV7-9 combines with J gene TRBJ1-1, with 7 bases fitting TRBD1. The CDR3 sequence is 14 residues long. Germline values: CDR1 SEHNR, CDR2 FQNEAQ (reference sequence). V gave up 5 bases and J gave up 1 base; unmatched junction bases: 4. This CDR3 reads CASSPGDRNTEAFF. The CDR3 DNA sequence: TGTGCCAGCAGCCCTGGGGACAGGAACACTGAAGCTTTCTTT. Full variable domain (missing parts from reference TRBV7-9 and TRBJ1-1): DTGVSQNPRHKITKRGQNVTFRCDPISEHNRLYWYRQTLGQGPEFLTYFQNEAQLEKSRLLSDRFSAERPKGSFSTLEIQRTEQGDSAMYLCASSPGDRNTEAFFGQGTRLTVV.

The J gene is TRBJ1-1, the V gene TRBV5-1; D might be TRBD1 (5 bases). Germline CDR1 reads SGHRS; CDR2 reads YFSETQ. Trimming shortened V by 4 bases and J by 0 bases, and 13 bases separated the two germline ends. The CDR3 extends over 15 amino acids. CDR3 region: CASSRTPGVNTEAFF. The CDR3 region has the DNA TGCGCCAGCAGCCGAACCCCGGGGGTGAACACTGAAGCTTTCTTT.

The genes are TRBV19 and TRBJ2-3; 12 bases match TRBD2. Germline CDR1 reads LNHDA; CDR2 reads SQIVND (reference sequence). This CDR3 has 16 residues. The trim removed 4 bases at V and 4 bases at J, leaving 6 bases unmatched. The CDR3 loop reads CASSTLGLAGSDTQYF. Written as DNA, the CDR3 is TGTGCCAGTAGTACCCTGGGACTAGCGGGCTCAGATACGCAGTATTTT.

CDR3 DNA sequence: TGTGCCAGCAGCAGACGTGCAGAGACAGGGGGAAACGAGCAGTACTTC. Protein sequence: CASSRRAETGGNEQYF. The rearrangement joins TRBV9 to TRBJ2-7, with TRBD1 matching over 9 bases. Trimming cost V 4 bases and J 5 bases; bases outside gene matches: 13. The CDR3 loop spans 16 amino acids. CDR1 is SGDLS, CDR2 YYNGEE, per germline. The full variable domain, with the rest looked up from reference TRBV9 and TRBJ2-7, is DSGVTQTPKHLITATGQRVTLRCSPRSGDLSVYWYQQSLDQGLQFLIQYYNGEERAKGNILERFSAQQFPDLHSELNLSSLELGDSALYFCASSRRAETGGNEQYFGPGTRLTVT.

This rearrangement joins TRBV28 to TRBJ1-5; D gene ambiguous. The CDR3 has 12 amino acids. CDR1 and CDR2 (germline): MDHEN, SYDVKM. The V gene lost 4 bases and the J gene lost 6 bases, with 7 bases spanning the gap. The CDR3 nucleotides are TGTGCCAGCAGTTCGGTTGGTCAGCCCCAGCATTTT. Translation gives CASSSVGQPQHF.

V and J are TRBV6-1 and TRBJ2-5; 7 bases align to TRBD1. CDR1 is MNHNS and CDR2 is SASEGT in the germline V gene. After removal of 6 bases from V and 1 base from J, the junction contained 5 bases not matched to a gene. The CDR3 is 14 amino acids. DNA for the CDR3: TGTGCCAGCAGCCTGGGACAGTCCCAAGAGACCCAGTACTTC. Encoded protein: CASSLGQSQETQYF.

The chain joins TRBV27 to TRBJ1-2; D is perhaps TRBD1 (5 bases). CDR3 length: 14 residues. The germline V and J ends were trimmed by 7 bases and 4 bases, with 16 bases remaining between them. Germline V gene sequence: CDR1 MNHEY, CDR2 SMNVEV (reference sequence). CDR3 sequence reads: CASMGGGKGYGYTF. DNA of the CDR3: TGTGCCAGCATGGGGGGAGGTAAGGGCTATGGCTACACCTTC.